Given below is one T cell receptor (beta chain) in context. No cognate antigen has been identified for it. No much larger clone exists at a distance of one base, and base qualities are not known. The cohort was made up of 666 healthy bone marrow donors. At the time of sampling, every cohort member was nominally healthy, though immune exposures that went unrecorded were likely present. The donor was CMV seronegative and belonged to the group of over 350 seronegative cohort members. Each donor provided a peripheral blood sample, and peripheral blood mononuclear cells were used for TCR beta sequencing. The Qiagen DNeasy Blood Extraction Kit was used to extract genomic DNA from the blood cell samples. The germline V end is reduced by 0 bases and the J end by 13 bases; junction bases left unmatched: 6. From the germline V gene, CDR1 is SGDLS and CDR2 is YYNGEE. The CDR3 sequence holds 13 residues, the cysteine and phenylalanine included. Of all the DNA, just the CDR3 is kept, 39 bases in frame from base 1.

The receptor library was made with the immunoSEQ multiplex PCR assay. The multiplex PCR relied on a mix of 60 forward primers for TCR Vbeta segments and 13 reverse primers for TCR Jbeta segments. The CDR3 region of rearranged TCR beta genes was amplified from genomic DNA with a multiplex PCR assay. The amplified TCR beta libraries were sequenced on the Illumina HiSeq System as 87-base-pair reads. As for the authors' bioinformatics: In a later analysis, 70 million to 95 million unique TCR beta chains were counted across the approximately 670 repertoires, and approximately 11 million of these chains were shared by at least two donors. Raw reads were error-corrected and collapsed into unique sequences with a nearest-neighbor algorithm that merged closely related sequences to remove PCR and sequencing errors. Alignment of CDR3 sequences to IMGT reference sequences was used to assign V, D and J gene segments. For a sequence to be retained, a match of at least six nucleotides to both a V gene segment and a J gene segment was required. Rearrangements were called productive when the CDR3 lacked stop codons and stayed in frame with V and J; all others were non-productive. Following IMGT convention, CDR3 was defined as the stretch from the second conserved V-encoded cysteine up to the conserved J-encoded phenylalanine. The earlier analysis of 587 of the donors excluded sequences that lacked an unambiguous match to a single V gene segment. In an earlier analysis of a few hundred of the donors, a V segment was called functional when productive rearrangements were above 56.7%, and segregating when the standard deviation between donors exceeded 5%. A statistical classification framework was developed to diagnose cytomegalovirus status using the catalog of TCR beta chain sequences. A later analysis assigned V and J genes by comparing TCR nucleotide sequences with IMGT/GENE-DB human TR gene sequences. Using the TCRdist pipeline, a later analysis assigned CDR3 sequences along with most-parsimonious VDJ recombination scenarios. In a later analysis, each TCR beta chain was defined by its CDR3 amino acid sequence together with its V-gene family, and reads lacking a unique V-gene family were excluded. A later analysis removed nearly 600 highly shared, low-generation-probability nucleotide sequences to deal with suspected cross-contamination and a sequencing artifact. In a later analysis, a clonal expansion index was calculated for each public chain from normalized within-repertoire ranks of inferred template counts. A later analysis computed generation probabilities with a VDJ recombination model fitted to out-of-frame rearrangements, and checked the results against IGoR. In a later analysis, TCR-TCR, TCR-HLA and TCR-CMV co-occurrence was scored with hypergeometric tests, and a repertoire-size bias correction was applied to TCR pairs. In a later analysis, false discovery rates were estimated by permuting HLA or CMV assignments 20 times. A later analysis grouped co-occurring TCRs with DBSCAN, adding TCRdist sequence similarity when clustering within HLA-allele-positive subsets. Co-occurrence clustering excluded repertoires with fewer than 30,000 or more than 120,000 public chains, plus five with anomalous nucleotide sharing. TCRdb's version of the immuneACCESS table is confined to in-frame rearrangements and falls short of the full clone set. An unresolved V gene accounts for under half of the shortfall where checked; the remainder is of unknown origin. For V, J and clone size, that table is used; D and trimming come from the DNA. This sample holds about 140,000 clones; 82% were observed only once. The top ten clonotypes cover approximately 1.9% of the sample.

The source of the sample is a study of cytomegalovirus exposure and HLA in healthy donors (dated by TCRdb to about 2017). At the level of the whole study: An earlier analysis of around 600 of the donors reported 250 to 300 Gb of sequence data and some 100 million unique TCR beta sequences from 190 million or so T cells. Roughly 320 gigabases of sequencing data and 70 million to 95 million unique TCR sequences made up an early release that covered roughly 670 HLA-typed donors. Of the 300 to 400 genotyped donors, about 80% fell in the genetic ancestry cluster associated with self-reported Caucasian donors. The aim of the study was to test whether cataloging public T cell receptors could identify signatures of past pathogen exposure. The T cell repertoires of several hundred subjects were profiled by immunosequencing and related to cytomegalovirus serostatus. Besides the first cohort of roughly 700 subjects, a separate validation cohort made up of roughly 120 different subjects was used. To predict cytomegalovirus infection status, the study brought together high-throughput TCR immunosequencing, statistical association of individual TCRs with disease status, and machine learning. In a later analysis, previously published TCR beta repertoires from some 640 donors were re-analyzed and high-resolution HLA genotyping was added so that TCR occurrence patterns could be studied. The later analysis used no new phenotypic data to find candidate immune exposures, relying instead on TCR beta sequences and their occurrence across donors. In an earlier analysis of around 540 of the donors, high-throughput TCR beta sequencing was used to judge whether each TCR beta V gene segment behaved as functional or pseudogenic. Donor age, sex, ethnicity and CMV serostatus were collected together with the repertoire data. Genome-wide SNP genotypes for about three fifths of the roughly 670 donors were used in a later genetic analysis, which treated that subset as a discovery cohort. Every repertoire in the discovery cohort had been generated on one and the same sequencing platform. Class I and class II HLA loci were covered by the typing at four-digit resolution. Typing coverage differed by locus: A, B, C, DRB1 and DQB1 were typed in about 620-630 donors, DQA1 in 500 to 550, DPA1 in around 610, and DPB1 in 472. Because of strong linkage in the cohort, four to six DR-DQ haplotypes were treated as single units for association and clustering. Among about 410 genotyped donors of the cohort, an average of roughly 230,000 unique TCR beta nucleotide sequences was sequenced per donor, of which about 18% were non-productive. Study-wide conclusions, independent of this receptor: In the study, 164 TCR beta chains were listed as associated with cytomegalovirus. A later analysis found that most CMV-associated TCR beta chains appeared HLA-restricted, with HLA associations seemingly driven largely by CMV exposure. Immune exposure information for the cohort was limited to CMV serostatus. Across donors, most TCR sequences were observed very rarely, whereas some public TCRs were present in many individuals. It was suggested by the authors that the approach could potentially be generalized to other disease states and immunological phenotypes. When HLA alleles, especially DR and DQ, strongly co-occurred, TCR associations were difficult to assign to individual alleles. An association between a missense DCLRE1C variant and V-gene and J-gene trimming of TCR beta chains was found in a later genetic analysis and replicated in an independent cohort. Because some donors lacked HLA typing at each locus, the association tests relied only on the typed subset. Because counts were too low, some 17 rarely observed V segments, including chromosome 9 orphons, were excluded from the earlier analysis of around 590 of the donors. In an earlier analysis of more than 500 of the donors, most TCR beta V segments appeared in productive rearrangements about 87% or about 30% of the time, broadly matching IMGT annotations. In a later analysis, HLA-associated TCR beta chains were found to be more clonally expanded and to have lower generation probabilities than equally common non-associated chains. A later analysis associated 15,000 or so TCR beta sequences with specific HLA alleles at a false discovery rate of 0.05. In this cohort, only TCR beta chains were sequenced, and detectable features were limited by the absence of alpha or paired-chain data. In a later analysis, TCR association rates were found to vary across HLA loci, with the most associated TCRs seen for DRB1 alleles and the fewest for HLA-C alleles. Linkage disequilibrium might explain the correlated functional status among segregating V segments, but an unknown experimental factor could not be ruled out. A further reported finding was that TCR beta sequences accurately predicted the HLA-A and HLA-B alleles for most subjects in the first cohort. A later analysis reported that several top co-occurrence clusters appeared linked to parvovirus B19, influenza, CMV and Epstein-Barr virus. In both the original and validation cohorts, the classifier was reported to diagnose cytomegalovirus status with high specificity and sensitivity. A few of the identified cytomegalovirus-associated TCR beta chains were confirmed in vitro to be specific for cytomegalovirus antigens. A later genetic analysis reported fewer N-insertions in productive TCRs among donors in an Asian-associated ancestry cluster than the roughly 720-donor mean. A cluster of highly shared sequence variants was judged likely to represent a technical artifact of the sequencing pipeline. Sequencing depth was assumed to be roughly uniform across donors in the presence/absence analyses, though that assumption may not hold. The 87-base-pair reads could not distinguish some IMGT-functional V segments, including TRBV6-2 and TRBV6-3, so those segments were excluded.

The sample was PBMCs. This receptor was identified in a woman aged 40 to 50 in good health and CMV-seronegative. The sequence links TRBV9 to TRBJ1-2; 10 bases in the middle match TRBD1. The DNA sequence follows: TGTGCCAGCAGCGTAGAGACAGGGGGCTCTTCCACCTTC. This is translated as CASSVETGGSSTF.